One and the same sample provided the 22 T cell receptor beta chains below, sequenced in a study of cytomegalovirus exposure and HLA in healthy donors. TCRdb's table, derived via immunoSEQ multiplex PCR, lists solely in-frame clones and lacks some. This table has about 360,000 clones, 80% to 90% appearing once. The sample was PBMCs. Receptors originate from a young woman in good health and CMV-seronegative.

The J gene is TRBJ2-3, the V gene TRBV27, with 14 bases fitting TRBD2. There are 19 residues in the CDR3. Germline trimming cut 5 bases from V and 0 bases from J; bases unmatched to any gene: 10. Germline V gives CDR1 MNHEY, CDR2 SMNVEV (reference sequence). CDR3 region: CASSPRPGTSGGSTDTQYF. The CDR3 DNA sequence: TGTGCCAGCAGTCCCCGTCCCGGGACTAGCGGGGGCAGCACAGATACGCAGTATTTT.

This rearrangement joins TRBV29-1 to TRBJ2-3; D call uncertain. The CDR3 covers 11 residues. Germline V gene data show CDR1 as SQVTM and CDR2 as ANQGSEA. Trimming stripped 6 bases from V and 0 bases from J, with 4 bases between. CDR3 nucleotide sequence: TGCAGCGTCCTTAGCACAGATACGCAGTATTTT. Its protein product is CSVLSTDTQYF.

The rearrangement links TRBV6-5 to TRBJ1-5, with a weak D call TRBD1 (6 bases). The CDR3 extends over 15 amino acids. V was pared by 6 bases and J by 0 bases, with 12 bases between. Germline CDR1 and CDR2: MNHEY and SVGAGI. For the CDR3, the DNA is TGTGCCAGCAGGCACCAGGGGCTTAGCAATCAGCCCCAGCATTTT. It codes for CASRHQGLSNQPQHF.

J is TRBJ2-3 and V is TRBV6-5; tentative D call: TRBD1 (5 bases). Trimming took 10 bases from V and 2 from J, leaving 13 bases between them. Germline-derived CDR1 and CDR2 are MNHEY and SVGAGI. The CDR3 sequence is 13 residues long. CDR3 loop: CAIRRQHTDTQYF. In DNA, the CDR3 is TGTGCCATCCGGAGACAGCACACAGATACGCAGTATTTT.

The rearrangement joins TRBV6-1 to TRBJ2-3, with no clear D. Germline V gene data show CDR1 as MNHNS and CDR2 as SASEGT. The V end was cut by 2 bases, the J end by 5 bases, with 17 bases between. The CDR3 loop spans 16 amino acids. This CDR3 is CASSEFPTKLGDTQYF. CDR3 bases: TGTGCCAGCAGTGAATTCCCTACCAAGCTTGGAGATACGCAGTATTTT.

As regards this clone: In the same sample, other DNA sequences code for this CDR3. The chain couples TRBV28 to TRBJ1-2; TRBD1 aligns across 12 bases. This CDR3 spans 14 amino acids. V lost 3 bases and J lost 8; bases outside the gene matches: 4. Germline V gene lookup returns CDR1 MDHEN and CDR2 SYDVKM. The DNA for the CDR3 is TGTGCCAGCAGTTTGGGACAGGGGGCGCGAGGCTACACCTTC. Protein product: CASSLGQGARGYTF.

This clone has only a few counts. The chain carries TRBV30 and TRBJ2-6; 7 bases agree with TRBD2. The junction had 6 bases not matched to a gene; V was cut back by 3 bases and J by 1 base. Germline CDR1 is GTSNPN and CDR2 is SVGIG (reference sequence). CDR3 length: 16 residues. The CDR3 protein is CAWRGLGGSGANVLTF. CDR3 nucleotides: TGTGCCTGGAGGGGACTCGGGGGGTCTGGGGCCAACGTCCTGACTTTC.

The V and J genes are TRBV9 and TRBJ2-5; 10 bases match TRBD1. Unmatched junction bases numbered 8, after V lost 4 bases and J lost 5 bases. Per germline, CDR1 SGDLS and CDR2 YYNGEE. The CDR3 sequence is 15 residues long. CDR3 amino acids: CASSTSPGQGETQYF. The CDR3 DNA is TGTGCCAGCAGCACGTCACCGGGACAGGGGGAGACCCAGTACTTC.

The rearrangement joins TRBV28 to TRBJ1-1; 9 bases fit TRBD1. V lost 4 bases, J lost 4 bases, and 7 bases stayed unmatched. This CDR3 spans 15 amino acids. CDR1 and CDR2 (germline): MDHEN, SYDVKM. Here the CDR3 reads CASSSWGTGRTEAFF. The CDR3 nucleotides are TGTGCCAGCAGTTCATGGGGGACAGGGCGCACTGAAGCTTTCTTT.

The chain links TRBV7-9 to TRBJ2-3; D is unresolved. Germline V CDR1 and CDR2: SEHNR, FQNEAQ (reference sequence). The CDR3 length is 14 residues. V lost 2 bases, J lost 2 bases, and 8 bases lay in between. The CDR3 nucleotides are TGTGCCAGCAGCTTATTTCTATCCACAGATACGCAGTATTTT. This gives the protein CASSLFLSTDTQYF.

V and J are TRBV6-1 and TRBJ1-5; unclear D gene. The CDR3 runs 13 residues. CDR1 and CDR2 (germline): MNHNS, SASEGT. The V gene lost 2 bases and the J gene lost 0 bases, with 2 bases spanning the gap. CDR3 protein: CASSEYSNQPQHF. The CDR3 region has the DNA TGTGCCAGCAGTGAATATAGCAATCAGCCCCAGCATTTT.

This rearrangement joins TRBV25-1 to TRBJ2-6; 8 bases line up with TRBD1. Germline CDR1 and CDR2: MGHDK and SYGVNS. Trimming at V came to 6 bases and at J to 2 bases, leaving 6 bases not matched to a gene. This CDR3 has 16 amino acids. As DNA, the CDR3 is TGTGCCAGCAGGCACAGGGGGGACACTGGGGCCAACGTCCTGACTTTC. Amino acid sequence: CASRHRGDTGANVLTF.

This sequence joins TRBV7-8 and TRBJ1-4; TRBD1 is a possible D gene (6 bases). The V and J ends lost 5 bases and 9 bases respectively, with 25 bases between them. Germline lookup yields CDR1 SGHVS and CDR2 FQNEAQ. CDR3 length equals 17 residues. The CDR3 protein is CASSVRWTVEGFQKLFF. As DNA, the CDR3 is TGTGCCAGCAGCGTCCGCTGGACAGTCGAGGGATTTCAAAAACTGTTTTTT.

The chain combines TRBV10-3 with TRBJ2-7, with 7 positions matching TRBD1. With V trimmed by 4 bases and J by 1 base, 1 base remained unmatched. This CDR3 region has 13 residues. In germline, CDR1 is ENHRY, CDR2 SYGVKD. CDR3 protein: CAISGTGSYEQYF. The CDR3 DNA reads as TGTGCCATCAGTGGGACAGGTTCCTACGAGCAGTACTTC.

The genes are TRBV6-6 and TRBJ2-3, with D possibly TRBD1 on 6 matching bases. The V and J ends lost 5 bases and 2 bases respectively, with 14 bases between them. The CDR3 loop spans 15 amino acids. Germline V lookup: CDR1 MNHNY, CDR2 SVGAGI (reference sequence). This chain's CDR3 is CASSRFMGATDTQYF. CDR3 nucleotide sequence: TGTGCCAGCAGTCGATTCATGGGGGCCACAGATACGCAGTATTTT.

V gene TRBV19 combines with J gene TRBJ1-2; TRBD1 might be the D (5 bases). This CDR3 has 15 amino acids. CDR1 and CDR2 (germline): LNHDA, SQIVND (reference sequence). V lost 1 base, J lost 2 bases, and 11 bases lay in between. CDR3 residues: CASSIGTRGNYGYTF. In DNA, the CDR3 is TGTGCCAGTAGTATAGGTACCCGGGGGAACTATGGCTACACCTTC.

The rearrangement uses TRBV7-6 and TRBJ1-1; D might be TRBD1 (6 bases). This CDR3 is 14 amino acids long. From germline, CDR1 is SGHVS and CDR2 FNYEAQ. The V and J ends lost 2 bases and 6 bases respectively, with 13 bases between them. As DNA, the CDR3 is TGTGCCAGCAGCTTACCCACTACAGGGCCTGAAGCTTTCTTT. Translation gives CASSLPTTGPEAFF.

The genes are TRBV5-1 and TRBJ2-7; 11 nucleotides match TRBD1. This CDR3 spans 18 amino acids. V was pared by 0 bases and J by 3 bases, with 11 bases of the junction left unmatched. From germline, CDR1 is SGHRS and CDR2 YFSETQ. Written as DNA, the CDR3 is TGCGCCAGCAGCTTGGGGTCGGGACAGGGGGTAGCTCGCTACGAGCAGTACTTC. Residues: CASSLGSGQGVARYEQYF.

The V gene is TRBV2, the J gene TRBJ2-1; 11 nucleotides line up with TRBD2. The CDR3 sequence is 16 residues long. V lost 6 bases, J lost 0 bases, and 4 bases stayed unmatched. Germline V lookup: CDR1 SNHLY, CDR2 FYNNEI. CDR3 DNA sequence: TGTGCCAGCAGCCGACTAGCGGGAAGCTCCTACAATGAGCAGTTCTTC. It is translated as CASSRLAGSSYNEQFF.

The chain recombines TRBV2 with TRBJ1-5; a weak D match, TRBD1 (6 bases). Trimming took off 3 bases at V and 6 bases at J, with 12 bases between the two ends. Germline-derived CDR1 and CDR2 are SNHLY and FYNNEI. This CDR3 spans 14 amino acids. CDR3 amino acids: CASSDPGGVQPQHF. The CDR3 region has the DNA TGTGCCAGCAGTGACCCTGGGGGCGTTCAGCCCCAGCATTTT.

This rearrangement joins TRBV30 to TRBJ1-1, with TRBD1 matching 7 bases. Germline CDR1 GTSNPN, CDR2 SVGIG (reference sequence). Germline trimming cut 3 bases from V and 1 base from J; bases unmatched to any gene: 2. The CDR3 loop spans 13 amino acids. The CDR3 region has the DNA TGTGCCTGGAGACAGGGGTGGAACACTGAAGCTTTCTTT. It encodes CAWRQGWNTEAFF.

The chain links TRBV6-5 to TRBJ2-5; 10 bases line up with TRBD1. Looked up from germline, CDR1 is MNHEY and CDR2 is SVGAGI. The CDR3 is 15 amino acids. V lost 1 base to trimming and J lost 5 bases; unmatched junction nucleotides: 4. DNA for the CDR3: TGTGCCAGCAGTTACTTGGGACAGGGGAGGGAGACCCAGTACTTC. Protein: CASSYLGQGRETQYF.